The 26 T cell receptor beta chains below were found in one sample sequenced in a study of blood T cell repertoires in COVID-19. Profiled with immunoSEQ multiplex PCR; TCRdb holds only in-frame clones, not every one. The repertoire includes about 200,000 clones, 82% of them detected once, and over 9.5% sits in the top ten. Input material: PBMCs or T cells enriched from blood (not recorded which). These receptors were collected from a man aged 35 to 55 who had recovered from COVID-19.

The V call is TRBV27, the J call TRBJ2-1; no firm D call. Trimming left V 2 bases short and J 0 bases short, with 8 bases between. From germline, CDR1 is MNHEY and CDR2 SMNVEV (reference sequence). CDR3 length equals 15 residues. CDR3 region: CASSLDSSSYNEQFF. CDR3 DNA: TGTGCCAGCAGTTTAGACTCGAGCTCCTACAATGAGCAGTTCTTC.

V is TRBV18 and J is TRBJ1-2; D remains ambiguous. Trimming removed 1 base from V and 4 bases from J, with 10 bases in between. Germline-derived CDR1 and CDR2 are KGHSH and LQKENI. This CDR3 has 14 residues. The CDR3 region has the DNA TGTGCCAGCTCACCACAGACCCCTAGCTATGGCTACACCTTC. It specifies CASSPQTPSYGYTF.

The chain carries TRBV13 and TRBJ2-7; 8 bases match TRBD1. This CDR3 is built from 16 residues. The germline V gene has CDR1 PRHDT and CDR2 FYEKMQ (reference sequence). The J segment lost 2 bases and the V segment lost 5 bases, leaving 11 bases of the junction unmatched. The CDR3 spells CASSEGRGQVAYEQYF. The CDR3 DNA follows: TGTGCCAGCAGCGAGGGGCGGGGACAGGTGGCCTACGAGCAGTACTTC. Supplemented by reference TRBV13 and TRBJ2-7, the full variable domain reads AAGVIQSPRHLIKEKRETATLKCYPIPRHDTVYWYQQGPGQDPQFLISFYEKMQSDKGSIPDRFSAQQFSDYHSELNMSSLELGDSALYFCASSEGRGQVAYEQYFGPGTRLTVT.

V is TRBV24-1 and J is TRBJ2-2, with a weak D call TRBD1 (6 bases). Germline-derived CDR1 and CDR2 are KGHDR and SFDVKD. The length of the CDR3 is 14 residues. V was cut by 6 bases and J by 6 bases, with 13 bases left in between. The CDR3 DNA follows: TGTGCCACCAGTTCCGGACAGAATCCCGGGGAGCTGTTTTTT. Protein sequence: CATSSGQNPGELFF.

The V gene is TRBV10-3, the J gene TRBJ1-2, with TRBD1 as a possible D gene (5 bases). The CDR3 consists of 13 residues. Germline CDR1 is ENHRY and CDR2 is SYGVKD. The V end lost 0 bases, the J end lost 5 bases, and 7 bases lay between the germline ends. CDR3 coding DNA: TGTGCCATCAGTGAGTCGAAGGGGTATGGCTACACCTTC. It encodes CAISESKGYGYTF.

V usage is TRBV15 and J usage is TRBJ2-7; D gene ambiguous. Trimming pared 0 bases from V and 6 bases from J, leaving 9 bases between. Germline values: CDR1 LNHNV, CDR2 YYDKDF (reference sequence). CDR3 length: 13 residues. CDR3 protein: CATSRDRRREQYV. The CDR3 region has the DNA TGTGCCACCAGCAGAGATCGGCGGCGCGAGCAGTACGTC.

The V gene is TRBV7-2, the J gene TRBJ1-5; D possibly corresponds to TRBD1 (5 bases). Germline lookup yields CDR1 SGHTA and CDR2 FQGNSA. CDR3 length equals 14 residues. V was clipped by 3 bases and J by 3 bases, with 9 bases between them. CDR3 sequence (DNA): TGTGCCAGCAGCTTGGCAGGGTACAATCAGCCCCAGCATTTT. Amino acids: CASSLAGYNQPQHF.

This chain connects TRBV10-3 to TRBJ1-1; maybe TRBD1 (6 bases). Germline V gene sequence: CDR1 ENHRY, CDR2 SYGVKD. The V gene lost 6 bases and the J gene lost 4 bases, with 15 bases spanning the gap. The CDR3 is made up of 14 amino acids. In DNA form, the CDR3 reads TGTGCCATCAGGGACCGGGACAAAGTCACTGAAGCTTTCTTT. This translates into CAIRDRDKVTEAFF.

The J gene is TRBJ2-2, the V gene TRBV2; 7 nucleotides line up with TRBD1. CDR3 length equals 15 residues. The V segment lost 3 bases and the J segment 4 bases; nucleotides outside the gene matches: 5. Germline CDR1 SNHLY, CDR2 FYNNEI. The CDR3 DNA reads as TGTGCCAGCAGTGATTCGTCAGGGGGCACCGGGGAGCTGTTTTTT. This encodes CASSDSSGGTGELFF.

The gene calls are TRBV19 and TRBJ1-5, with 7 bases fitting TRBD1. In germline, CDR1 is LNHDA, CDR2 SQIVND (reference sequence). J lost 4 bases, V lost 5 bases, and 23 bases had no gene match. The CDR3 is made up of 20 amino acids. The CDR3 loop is CASSWRGLVSRAEANQPQHF. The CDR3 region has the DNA TGTGCCAGTAGTTGGAGGGGGCTAGTGTCCCGCGCGGAAGCGAATCAGCCCCAGCATTTT.

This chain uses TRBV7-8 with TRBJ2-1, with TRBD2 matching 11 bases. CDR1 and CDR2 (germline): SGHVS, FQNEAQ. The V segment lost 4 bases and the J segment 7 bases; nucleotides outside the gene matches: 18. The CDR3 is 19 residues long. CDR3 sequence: CASSSFPGFSGLAANEQFF. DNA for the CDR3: TGTGCCAGCAGCTCTTTTCCCGGCTTTTCGGGACTAGCGGCGAATGAGCAGTTCTTC.

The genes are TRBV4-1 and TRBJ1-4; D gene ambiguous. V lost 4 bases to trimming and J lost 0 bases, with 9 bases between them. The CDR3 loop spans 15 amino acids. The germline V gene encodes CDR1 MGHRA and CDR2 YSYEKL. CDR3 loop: CASSPRVATNEKLFF. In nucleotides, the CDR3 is TGCGCCAGCAGCCCCCGGGTGGCAACTAATGAAAAACTGTTTTTT.

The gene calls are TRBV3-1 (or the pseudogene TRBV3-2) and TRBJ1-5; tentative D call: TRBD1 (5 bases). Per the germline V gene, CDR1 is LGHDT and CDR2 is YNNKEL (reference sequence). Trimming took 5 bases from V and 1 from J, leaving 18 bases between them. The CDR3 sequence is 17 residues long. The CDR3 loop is CASSSAGWSGSNQPQHF. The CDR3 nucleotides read TGTGCCAGCAGCAGTGCAGGGTGGAGTGGGAGCAATCAGCCCCAGCATTTT.

The CDR3 here is CASSWGLEGRYF. Written as DNA, the CDR3 is TGTGCCAGCAGCTGGGGACTAGAAGGTCGGTATTTT. The chain carries TRBV7-2 and TRBJ2-3, with 8 bases aligning to TRBD2. J lost 14 bases, V lost 4 bases, and 8 bases had no gene match. This CDR3 has 12 residues. Germline V gene sequence: CDR1 SGHTA, CDR2 FQGNSA.

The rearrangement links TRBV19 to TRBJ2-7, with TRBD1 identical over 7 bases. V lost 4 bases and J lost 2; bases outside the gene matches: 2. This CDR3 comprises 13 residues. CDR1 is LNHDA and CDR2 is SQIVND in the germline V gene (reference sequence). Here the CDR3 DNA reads TGTGCCAGTAGTAGACAGGGCCCCTACGAGCAGTACTTC. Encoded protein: CASSRQGPYEQYF.

CDR3 coding DNA: TGTGCCAGCTCACCACGTGTAGCAGCAGGGGTAGGGTCCCAGCATTTT. This codes for CASSPRVAAGVGSQHF. This chain connects TRBV18 to TRBJ1-5; TRBD1 might be the D (6 bases). The CDR3 is made up of 16 amino acids. V was shortened by 1 base and J by 11 bases, with 21 bases between the two germline ends. CDR1 and CDR2 (germline): KGHSH, LQKENI.

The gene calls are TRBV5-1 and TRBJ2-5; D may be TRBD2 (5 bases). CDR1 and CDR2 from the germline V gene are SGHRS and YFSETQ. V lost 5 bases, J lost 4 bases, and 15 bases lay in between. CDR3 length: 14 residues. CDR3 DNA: TGCGCCAGCAGTCGTTCGGCTGCGGGAGAGACCCAGTACTTC. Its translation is CASSRSAAGETQYF.

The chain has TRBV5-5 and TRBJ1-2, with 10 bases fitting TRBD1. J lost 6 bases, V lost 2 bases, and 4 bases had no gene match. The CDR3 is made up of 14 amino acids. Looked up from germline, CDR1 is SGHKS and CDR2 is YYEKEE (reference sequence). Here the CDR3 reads CASSFRGQGDGYTF. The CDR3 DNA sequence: TGTGCCAGCAGCTTCCGCGGACAGGGGGATGGCTACACCTTC.

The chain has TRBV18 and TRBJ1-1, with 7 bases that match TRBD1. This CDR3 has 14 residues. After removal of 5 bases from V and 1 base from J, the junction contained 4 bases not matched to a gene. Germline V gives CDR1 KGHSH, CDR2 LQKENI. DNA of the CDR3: TGTGCCAGCTCAGCGGGACAGAGGAACACTGAAGCTTTCTTT. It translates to CASSAGQRNTEAFF.

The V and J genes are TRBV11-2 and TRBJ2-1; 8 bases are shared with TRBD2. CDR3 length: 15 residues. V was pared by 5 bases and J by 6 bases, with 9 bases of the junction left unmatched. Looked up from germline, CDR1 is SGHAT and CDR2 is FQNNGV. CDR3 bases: TGTGCCAGCAGCCGTCATAGCGGGACCTCCAATGAGCAGTTCTTC. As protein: CASSRHSGTSNEQFF.

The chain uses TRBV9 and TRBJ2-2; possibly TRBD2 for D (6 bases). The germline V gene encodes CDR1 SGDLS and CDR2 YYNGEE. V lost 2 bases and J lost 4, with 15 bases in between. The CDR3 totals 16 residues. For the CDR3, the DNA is TGTGCCAGCAGCGTTGGTCGCGGGATGAGCACCGGGGAGCTGTTTTTT. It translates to CASSVGRGMSTGELFF. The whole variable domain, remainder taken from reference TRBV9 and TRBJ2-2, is DSGVTQTPKHLITATGQRVTLRCSPRSGDLSVYWYQQSLDQGLQFLIQYYNGEERAKGNILERFSAQQFPDLHSELNLSSLELGDSALYFCASSVGRGMSTGELFFGEGSRLTVL.

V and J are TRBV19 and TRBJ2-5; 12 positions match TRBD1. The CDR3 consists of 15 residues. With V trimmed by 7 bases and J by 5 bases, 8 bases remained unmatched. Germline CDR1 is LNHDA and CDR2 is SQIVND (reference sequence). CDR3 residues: CASMSGTGGAETQYF. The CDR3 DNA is TGTGCCAGTATGTCCGGGACAGGGGGCGCGGAGACCCAGTACTTC.

The DNA of the CDR3 is TGTGCCACCAGTGATCAGACTAGCGGGAGGGCCGGTGAGCAGTTCTTC. This translates into CATSDQTSGRAGEQFF. The chain uses TRBV24-1 and TRBJ2-1; TRBD2 matches at 14 bases. CDR1 is KGHDR, CDR2 SFDVKD, per germline. The CDR3 runs to 16 residues. V lost 3 bases to trimming and J lost 9 bases; unmatched junction nucleotides: 6.

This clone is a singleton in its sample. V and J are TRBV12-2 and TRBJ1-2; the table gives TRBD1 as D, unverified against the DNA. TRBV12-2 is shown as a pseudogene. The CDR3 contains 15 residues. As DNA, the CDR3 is TGTGCAAGTCGCCCCCTGACAGGGGGCGACTATGGCTACACCTTC. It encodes CASRPLTGGDYGYTF.

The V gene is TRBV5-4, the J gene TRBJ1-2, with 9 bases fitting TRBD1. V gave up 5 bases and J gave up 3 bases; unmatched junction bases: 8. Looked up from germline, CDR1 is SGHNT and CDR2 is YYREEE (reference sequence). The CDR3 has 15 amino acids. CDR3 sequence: CASSSLTGGDYGYTF. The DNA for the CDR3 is TGTGCCAGCAGTTCGTTGACAGGGGGGGACTATGGCTACACCTTC.

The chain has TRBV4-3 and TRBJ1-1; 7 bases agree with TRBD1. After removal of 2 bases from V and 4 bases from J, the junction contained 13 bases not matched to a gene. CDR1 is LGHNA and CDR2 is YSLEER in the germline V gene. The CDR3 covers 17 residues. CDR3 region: CASSQSLDRDIGTEAFF. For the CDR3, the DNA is TGCGCCAGCAGCCAATCCCTTGACAGGGACATAGGCACTGAAGCTTTCTTT.